This T cell receptor (beta chain) was documented in a study of OX40 agonist ivuxolimab in advanced cancers. Study-level information: Dose-escalation cases comprised hepatocellular carcinoma, melanoma, renal cell or head and neck cancer.

Germline loops: CDR1 SGHRS, CDR2 YFSETQ. This CDR3 region has 14 residues. V was cut by 0 bases and J by 2 bases, with 6 bases left in between. Study-wide results and limits: Compared with CD4+, CD8+ T cells on average had more expanded clones.

Using immunoSEQ multiplex PCR, the repertoire was profiled, and TCRdb retains in-frame clones only, with some absent. The sample records approximately 94,000 clones, approximately 89% being singletons. In regard to this clone: Its antigen is unidentified.

The source of this sequence is an adult with an advanced solid tumor such as melanoma, head and neck, liver or kidney cancer. The gene calls are TRBV5-1 and TRBJ1-3, with D hard to call. Sequencing was performed on CD4+ or CD8+ T cells sorted from blood, taken in a trial of the OX40 agonist ivuxolimab. The CDR3 protein is CASSLVYPGNTIYF. The CDR3 coding sequence is TGCGCCAGCAGCTTGGTATATCCTGGAAACACCATATATTTT.